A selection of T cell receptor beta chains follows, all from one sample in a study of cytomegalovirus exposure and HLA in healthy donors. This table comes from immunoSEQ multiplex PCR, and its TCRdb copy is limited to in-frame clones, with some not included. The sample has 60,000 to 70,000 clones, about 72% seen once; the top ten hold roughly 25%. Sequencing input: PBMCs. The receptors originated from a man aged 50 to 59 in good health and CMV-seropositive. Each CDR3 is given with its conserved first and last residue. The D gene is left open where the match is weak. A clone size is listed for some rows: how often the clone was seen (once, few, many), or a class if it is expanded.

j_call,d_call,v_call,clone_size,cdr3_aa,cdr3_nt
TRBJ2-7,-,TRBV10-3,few,CAISGGDGAYEQYF,TGTGCCATCAGTGGGGGGGACGGAGCCTACGAGCAGTACTTC
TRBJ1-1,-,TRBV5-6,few,CASSRQGLKGTEAFF,TGTGCCAGCAGCCGGCAGGGTTTGAAGGGGACTGAAGCTTTCTTT
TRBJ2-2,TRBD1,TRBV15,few,CATSRDRSLTGNLFELFF,TGTGCCACCAGCAGAGATCGATCCCTGACAGGGAACCTTTTTGAGCTGTTTTTT
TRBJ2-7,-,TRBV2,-,CASSGLRKGYGEQYF,TGTGCCAGCAGCGGGTTAAGGAAGGGGTATGGCGAGCAGTACTTC
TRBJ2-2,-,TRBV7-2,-,CASSLQGAGELFF,TGTGCCAGCAGCCTACAGGGCGCCGGGGAGCTGTTTTTT
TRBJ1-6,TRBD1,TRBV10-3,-,CAISSGTGGGGSPLHF,TGTGCCATCAGTTCCGGGACAGGGGGCGGTGGTTCACCCCTCCACTTT
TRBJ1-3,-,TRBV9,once,CATGSGNTIYF,TGTGCCACCGGTTCCGGAAACACCATATATTTT
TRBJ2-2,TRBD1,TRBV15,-,CATSRVLDRAGLELFF,TGTGCCACCAGCAGAGTGTTGGACAGGGCCGGCCTGGAGCTGTTTTTT
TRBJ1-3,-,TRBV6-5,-,CASSSGSSGNTIYF,TGTGCCAGCAGTTCAGGCAGCTCTGGAAACACCATATATTTT
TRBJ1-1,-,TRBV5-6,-,CASSLAAGSSEAFF,TGTGCCAGCAGCTTGGCCGCGGGCAGCTCTGAAGCTTTCTTT
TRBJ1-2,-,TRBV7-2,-,CASSLIQGNYGYTF,TGTGCCAGCAGCTTAATCCAGGGGAACTATGGCTACACCTTC
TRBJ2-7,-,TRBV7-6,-,CASSLGPRGDEQYF,TGTGCCAGCAGCTTAGGCCCCCGAGGCGACGAGCAGTACTTC
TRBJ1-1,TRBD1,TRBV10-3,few,CAIRRQGFKDTEAFF,TGTGCCATCAGAAGACAGGGGTTTAAGGACACTGAAGCTTTCTTT
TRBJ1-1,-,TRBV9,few,CASNPRGETPLAFF,TGTGCCAGCAACCCGCGGGGCGAGACACCCTTAGCTTTCTTT
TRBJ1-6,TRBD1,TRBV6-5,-,CASKIRGLNSPLHF,TGTGCCAGCAAAATCAGGGGGCTAAATTCACCCCTCCACTTT
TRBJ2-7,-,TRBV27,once,CASSLSGGYEQYF,TGTGCCAGCAGTTTATCGGGGGGCTACGAGCAGTACTTC